Each of the 5 T cell receptor beta chains below was sequenced from the same sample in a study of early T cells in non-severe SARS-CoV-2 infection (dated by TCRdb to 2020 to 2023). The library was prepared using 5' RACE. The sample was run on a NextSeq 500. The raw public reads went through TCRdb reprocessing: fastp at Q25, MiXCR clone calling, in-frame beta chains kept. Each entry merges the rows of one CDR3 protein and shows their most common DNA and genes. Here the sample has some 54,000 distinct CDR3 sequences; 10% occur a single time. Roughly 8% of the sample comes from the top ten. The sample was whole blood. The origin of the receptors is an adult who was a healthcare worker with PCR-confirmed SARS-CoV-2 infection or an uninfected control (not recorded which).

J is TRBJ1-1 and V is TRBV20-1, with a tentative D call TRBD1 (6 bases). The CDR3 spans 15 residues. Deletions cut 0 bases from V and 0 bases from J, with 11 bases between. Germline assignment: CDR1 DFQATT and CDR2 SNEGSKA (reference sequence). The CDR3 bases are TGCAGTGCTAGAGATCCTAGGGGGATGAACACTGAAGCTTTCTTT. Its protein is CSARDPRGMNTEAFF.

This clonotype has ten or more counts. The chain employs TRBV3-1 and TRBJ2-2, with D uncertain. The CDR3 covers 15 residues. The germline CDR1 and CDR2 sequences are LGHDT and YNNKEL (reference sequence). Deletions cut 2 bases from V and 1 base from J, with 8 bases between. This chain's CDR3 is CASSQSRRNTGELFF. Written as DNA, the CDR3 is TGTGCCAGCAGCCAAAGTAGGCGGAACACCGGGGAGCTGTTTTTT.

There are many counts of this clonotype. The chain carries TRBV30 and TRBJ1-2; D is perhaps TRBD1 (6 bases). Between the trimmed V and J ends, which lost 0 bases and 6 bases, there was a span of 14 bases. This CDR3 has 14 residues. The germline V gene has CDR1 GTSNPN and CDR2 SVGIG (reference sequence). In nucleotides, the CDR3 is TGTGCCTGGAGTGTTTGGGGACCAGGGGATGGCTACACCTTC. It specifies CAWSVWGPGDGYTF.

In its sample, this clonotype was seen many times. The chain couples TRBV6-2 or TRBV6-3 to TRBJ2-6, with a weak D call TRBD1 (7 bases). V gave up 2 bases and J gave up 0 bases, with 14 bases separating them. From germline, CDR1 is MNHEY and CDR2 SVGEGT. The CDR3 spans 18 residues. The CDR3 is CASSYRGTAYSGANVLTF. The CDR3, as DNA: TGTGCCAGCAGTTACCGCGGGACAGCCTACTCTGGGGCCAACGTCCTGACTTTC.

For this clonotype: At one of its ends the junction is not consistent with the germline gene, which may arise from a read error. The CDR3 nucleotides are TGTGCCGGCAGCCATGGGACTAGTCAGTACAATGAGCAGTTCTTC. It encodes CAGSHGTSQYNEQFF. The chain couples TRBV3-1 to TRBJ2-1; TRBD2 matches 8 bases. The CDR3 runs to 15 residues. CDR1 and CDR2 from the germline V gene are LGHDT and YNNKEL (reference sequence).